A single sample gave rise to the 10 T cell receptor beta chains below, sequenced in a study of a mutant IDH1 vaccine in newly diagnosed glioma. The method was immunoSEQ multiplex PCR; TCRdb's version includes in-frame clones alone and lacks a portion of them. Here the sample spans around 25,000 clones, approximately 70% being singletons. As for time point: week 11, during vaccination. Each dose of the vaccine consisted of 300 ug of mutant IDH1 20-mer peptide, with topical imiquimod. No antigen has been assigned to these receptors. Here the sequenced sample was peripheral blood mononuclear cells (PBMCs), taken from a glioma patient whose treatment included an IDH1 peptide vaccine. Receptor source: a man between 18 and 35 years old with glioma. Some clones in this sample may be carry-over from other donors' samples.

This clone was counted only a few times. The V call is TRBV7-9, the J call TRBJ2-7; D is perhaps TRBD1 or TRBD2 (6 bases each). The V gene lost 5 bases and the J gene lost 0 bases, with 17 bases spanning the gap. CDR3 length: 16 amino acids. Germline CDR1 reads SEHNR; CDR2 reads FQNEAQ (reference sequence). The CDR3 coding sequence is TGTGCCAGCAGCCCCAGGGGTGGAGGGGGCTCCTACGAGCAGTACTTC. Its translation is CASSPRGGGGSYEQYF.

This chain joins TRBV2 and TRBJ2-3, with TRBD2 identical over 8 bases. The CDR3 is 17 residues long. The V segment lost 9 bases and the J segment 6 bases; nucleotides outside the gene matches: 20. Germline CDR1 and CDR2: SNHLY and FYNNEI. In DNA, the CDR3 is TGTGCCAGGGGGGAAATCTGGGGAGCGGGGGACCGCGATACGCAGTATTTT. The encoded protein is CARGEIWGAGDRDTQYF.

The chain employs TRBV4-3 and TRBJ1-4, with no clear D. The CDR3 is made up of 14 amino acids. Trimming stripped 1 base from V and 8 bases from J, with 11 bases between. Germline-derived CDR1 and CDR2 are LGHNA and YSLEER. The CDR3 DNA sequence: TGCGCCAGCAGCCAAGCTGGCAGCGGCGAAAAACTGTTTTTT. It yields the protein CASSQAGSGEKLFF.

The CDR3 region is CAISDPATQETQYF. DNA of the CDR3: TGTGCCATCAGTGACCCAGCGACACAAGAGACCCAGTACTTC. J is TRBJ2-5 and V is TRBV10-3; D gene ambiguous. Trimming removed 3 bases from V and 2 bases from J, with 10 bases in between. Germline assignment: CDR1 ENHRY and CDR2 SYGVKD. CDR3 size: 14 residues.

The chain employs TRBV6-5 and TRBJ1-3; 8 bases line up with TRBD1. The V segment lost 4 bases and the J segment 6 bases; nucleotides outside the gene matches: 11. Germline values: CDR1 MNHEY, CDR2 SVGAGI. This CDR3 contains 16 residues. The DNA of the CDR3 is TGTGCCAGCAGTTCCCAGGGGGCCCCTCTTGAAAACACCATATATTTT. It specifies CASSSQGAPLENTIYF.

J is TRBJ1-5 and V is TRBV6-4; D gene ambiguous. Deletions cut 6 bases from V and 3 bases from J, with 12 bases between. CDR1 MRHNA and CDR2 SNTAGT come from the germline V gene. The CDR3 consists of 14 residues. This chain's CDR3 is CASSADGYNQPQHF. The CDR3 region has the DNA TGTGCCAGCAGCGCCGACGGATACAATCAGCCCCAGCATTTT.

The rearrangement uses TRBV4-1 and TRBJ2-2, with D tentatively TRBD2 (6 bases). The V end lost 0 bases, the J end lost 5 bases, and 19 bases lay between the germline ends. Per the germline V gene, CDR1 is MGHRA and CDR2 is YSYEKL. The CDR3 length is 18 residues. The CDR3 here is CASSQDLRRDPWTGELFF. Here the CDR3 DNA reads TGCGCCAGCAGCCAAGATCTTAGGCGGGACCCGTGGACCGGGGAGCTGTTTTTT.

V usage is TRBV25-1 and J usage is TRBJ2-2; no firm D call. V was trimmed by 7 bases and J by 3 bases, leaving 3 bases between them. CDR1 is MGHDK, CDR2 SYGVNS, per germline. The CDR3 is 11 amino acids. In DNA form, the CDR3 reads TGTGCCAGCAAGGACACCGGGGAGCTGTTTTTT. Translation gives CASKDTGELFF.

The V gene is TRBV28, the J gene TRBJ1-2; D is possibly TRBD1 (5 bases). Germline V gene lookup returns CDR1 MDHEN and CDR2 SYDVKM. The CDR3 extends over 13 amino acids. With 2 bases removed from V and 4 bases from J, the gap between germline ends came to 8 bases. CDR3 loop: CASSLTGGYGYTF. The CDR3 DNA reads TGTGCCAGCAGTTTAACAGGAGGCTATGGCTACACCTTC.

The sample holds one count of this clone. The chain is built from TRBV7-8 and TRBJ1-1; possibly TRBD1 for D (5 bases). Germline assignment: CDR1 SGHVS and CDR2 FQNEAQ. The CDR3 loop spans 14 amino acids. Trimming removed 5 bases from V and 1 base from J, with 11 bases in between. The CDR3 bases are TGTGCCAGCAGCGTTCGGGGGGGGAACACTGAAGCTTTCTTT. This sequence encodes CASSVRGGNTEAFF.